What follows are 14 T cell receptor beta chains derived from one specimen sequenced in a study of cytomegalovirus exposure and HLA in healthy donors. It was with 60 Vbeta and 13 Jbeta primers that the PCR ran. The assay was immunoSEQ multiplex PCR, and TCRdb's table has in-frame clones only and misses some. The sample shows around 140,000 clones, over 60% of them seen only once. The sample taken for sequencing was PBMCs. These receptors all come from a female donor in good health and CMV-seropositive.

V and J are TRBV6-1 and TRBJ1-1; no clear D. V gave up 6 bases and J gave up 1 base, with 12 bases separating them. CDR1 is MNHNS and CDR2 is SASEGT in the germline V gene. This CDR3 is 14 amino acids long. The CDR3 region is CASRGGLWNTEAFF. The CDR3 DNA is TGTGCCAGCAGGGGAGGACTTTGGAACACTGAAGCTTTCTTT.

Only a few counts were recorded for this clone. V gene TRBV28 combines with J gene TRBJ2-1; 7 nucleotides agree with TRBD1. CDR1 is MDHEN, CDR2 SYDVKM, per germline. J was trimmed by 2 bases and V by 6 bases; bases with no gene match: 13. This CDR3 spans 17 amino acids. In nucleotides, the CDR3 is TGTGCCAGCAGCCTAAGGTACAGGGGAAGCCCCTACAATGAGCAGTTCTTC. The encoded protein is CASSLRYRGSPYNEQFF.

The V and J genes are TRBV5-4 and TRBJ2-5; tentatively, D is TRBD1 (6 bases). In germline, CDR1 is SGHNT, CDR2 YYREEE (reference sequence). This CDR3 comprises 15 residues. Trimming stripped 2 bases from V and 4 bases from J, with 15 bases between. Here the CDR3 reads CASSFSNQGGETQYF. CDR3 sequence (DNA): TGTGCCAGCAGCTTCTCAAACCAAGGGGGAGAGACCCAGTACTTC.

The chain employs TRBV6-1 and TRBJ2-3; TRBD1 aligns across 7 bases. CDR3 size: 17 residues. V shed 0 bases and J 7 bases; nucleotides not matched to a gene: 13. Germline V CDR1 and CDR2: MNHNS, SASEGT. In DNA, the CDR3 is TGTGCCAGCAGTGAAGCGCGCGAAAGGGGGCTGACACATACGCAGTATTTT. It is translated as CASSEARERGLTHTQYF.

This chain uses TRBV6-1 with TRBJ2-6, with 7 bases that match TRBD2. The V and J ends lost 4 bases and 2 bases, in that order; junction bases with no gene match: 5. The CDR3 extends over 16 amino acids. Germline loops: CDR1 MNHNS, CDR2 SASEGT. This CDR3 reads CASSGIAGAGANVLTF. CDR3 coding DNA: TGTGCCAGCAGTGGAATTGCGGGAGCTGGGGCCAACGTCCTGACTTTC.

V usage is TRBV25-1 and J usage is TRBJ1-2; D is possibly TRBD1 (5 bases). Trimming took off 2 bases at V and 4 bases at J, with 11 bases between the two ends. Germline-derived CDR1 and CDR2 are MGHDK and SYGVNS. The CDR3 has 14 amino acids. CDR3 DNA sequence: TGTGCCAGCAGTGAAGCTGGGGCGGTCTATGGCTACACCTTC. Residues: CASSEAGAVYGYTF.

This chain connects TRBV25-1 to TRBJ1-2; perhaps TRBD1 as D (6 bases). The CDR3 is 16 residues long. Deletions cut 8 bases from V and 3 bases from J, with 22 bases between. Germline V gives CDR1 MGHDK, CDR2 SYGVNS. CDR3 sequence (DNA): TGTGCCAGCCCATCCCTCAGAGCTAGACAGGACTATGGCTACACCTTC. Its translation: CASPSLRARQDYGYTF.

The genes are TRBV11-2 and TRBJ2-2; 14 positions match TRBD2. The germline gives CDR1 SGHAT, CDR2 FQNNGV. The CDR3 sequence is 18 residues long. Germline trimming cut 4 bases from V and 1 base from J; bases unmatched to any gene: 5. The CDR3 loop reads CASSSTSGRARNTGELFF. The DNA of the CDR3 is TGTGCCAGCAGCTCGACTAGCGGGAGGGCCCGGAACACCGGGGAGCTGTTTTTT.

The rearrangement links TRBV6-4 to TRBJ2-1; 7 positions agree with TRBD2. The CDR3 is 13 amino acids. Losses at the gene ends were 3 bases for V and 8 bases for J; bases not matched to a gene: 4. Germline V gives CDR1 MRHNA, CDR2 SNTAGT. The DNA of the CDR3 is TGTGCCAGCAGTGAGGAGGGAGGGCATGAGCAGTTCTTC. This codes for CASSEEGGHEQFF.

CDR3 sequence: CASSLAVTGSDNSPLHF. As DNA, the CDR3 is TGCGCCAGCAGCTTGGCCGTGACAGGGTCGGATAATTCACCCCTCCACTTT. This chain uses TRBV5-1 with TRBJ1-6; TRBD1 matches at 7 bases. V gave up 0 bases and J gave up 5 bases; unmatched junction bases: 8. Germline lookup yields CDR1 SGHRS and CDR2 YFSETQ. This CDR3 comprises 17 residues.

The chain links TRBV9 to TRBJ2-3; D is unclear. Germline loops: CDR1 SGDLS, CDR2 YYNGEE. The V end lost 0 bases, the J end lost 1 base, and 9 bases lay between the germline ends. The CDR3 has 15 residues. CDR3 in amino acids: CASSVADSGTDTQYF. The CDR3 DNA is TGTGCCAGCAGCGTAGCAGATTCAGGCACAGATACGCAGTATTTT.

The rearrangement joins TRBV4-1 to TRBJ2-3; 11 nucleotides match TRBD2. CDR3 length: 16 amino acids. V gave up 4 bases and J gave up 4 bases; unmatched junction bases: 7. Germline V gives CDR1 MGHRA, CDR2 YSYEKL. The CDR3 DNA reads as TGCGCCAGCAGCCGGTCACTAGCGGGAGTCGCAGATACGCAGTATTTT. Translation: CASSRSLAGVADTQYF.

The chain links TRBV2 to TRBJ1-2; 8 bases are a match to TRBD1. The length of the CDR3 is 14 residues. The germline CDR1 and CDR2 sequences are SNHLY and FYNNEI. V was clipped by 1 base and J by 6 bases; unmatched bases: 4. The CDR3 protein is CASSEGQGANGYTF. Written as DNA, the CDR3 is TGTGCCAGCAGTGAAGGGCAGGGGGCGAATGGCTACACCTTC.

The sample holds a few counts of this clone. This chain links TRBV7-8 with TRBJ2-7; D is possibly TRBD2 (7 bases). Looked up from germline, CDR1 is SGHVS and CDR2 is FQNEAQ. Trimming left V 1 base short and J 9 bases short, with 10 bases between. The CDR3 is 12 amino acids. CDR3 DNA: TGTGCCAGCAGCTTAGTAGGGGGGGGGCAGTACTTC. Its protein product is CASSLVGGGQYF.